This T cell receptor (beta chain) is from a study of shared clonotypes between healthy human individuals. Germline CDR1 reads SQVTM; CDR2 reads ANQGSEA. V shed 0 bases and J shed 2 bases, with 6 bases lying between them. The CDR3 is 13 amino acids. Deep-level settings were used for running the assay. Splitting of each subset's genomic DNA was done evenly across several immunoSEQ plates. The repertoire was sequenced with immunoSEQ multiplex PCR; TCRdb's copy has only in-frame clones and lacks some. The repertoire holds just over 95,000 clones, with roughly 69% as singletons. The sequence came from a man aged 25 to 40 in good health. Input material: memory CD8+ T cells sorted from blood. Subset of the sample: CD45RO+ cells pooled with CCR7-negative TemRA cells. This chain uses TRBV29-1 with TRBJ2-3, with D unclear. The CDR3 nucleotides read TGCAGCGTTGAAGATCGCTCCACAGATACGCAGTATTTT. Its protein product is CSVEDRSTDTQYF.